This T cell receptor (beta chain) was sequenced for a study of blood T cell repertoires in COVID-19 (dated by TCRdb to between 2020 and 2021). Context from the whole study: The collaborator samples originated in the United States, Italy and Spain and spanned the acute and convalescent phases of COVID-19. The prospective study material was composed of cDNA or gDNA derived from T cells, B-cell-depleted T cells, or PBMCs. The samples were drawn from two sources: the first 160 participants of the ongoing ImmuneRACE study, and over 1,000 subjects contributed by 6 global collaborators. The repertoires were released in a freely available public database intended as a resource for research on the immune response to SARS-CoV-2. A de-identified subject ID, COVID-19 status, age in years and sex were almost always included in the sample metadata. Where available, HLA class I and class II types were taken from metadata supplied by the sample provider and were not determined by assay-based typing. Subjects who had been exposed to COVID-19, were actively infected with it, or had recovered from it provided the deeply sampled blood TCRbeta repertoires that made up the dataset.

The collaborating institutions used their own protocols to collect whole blood in K2EDTA tubes. Collaborator samples were shipped for TCRbeta analysis as frozen whole blood, isolated PBMCs, or DNA extracted from either sample type. For this clone: Its recognized antigen is unknown. No much larger clone is present one base from it, and per-base qualities are unavailable.

TCRbeta CDR3 regions were amplified from genomic DNA by means of the immunoSEQ Assay, a bias-controlled multiplex PCR. The authors processed their data as follows. Within the assay, amplification of reference gene primers was used to estimate how many nucleated cells each sample contained. To quantify the absolute abundance of each unique TCRbeta CDR3 rearrangement, sequence reads were collapsed and filtered. For each sample, productive Simpson clonality was calculated as the square root of Simpson's diversity index over productive rearrangements. TCRdb retrieved this table from immuneACCESS and kept in-frame rearrangements only. Not all clones are present; in checked studies, unresolved V genes account for under half, and no reason is known for the remainder. Clone size and the V and J calls come from that table; the DNA yielded D and trimming. A total of approximately 150,000 clones appear in this sample, around 82% of them only once. Around 10% of the sample rests with the top ten.

Spanning cysteine to phenylalanine, the CDR3 consists of 16 amino acids. Only the CDR3 DNA is retained, 48 bases long and in frame from the first base. As encoded in the germline V gene, CDR1 is SNHLY while CDR2 is FYNNEI. Ends trimmed: V by 8 bases, J by 4 bases; bases unmatched to a gene: 12. The paper's findings and limits, for the study overall: How much clinical and demographic metadata was included differed by source and by participant, and the metadata was provided uncurated.

The chain couples TRBV2 to TRBJ2-5, with TRBD2 matching 11 junction bases. The source is a man between 60 and 70 years old with active or convalescent COVID-19. Source material: peripheral blood. The DNA sequence is as follows: TGTGCCAGCCGTACTAGCGGGGGTGAAGTAGGAGAGACCCAGTACTTC. Its amino acids are CASRTSGGEVGETQYF.